The T cell receptor (beta chain) under discussion was sequenced for a study of OX40 agonist ivuxolimab in advanced cancers. Study-wide results and caveats: The work left the antigen specificity of expanded peripheral T cells undetermined. Averaged across samples, CD8+ T cells carried more expanded clones than CD4+ did.

Only in-frame clones appear in the TCRdb table, and some are missing; sequencing was by immunoSEQ multiplex PCR. In the table there are some 80,000 clones, 84% of which are singletons. The V end lost 6 bases, the J end lost 4 bases, and 13 bases lay between the germline ends. The CDR3 is 14 residues long. In germline, CDR1 is MNHEY, CDR2 SVGAGI. Notes on this clone: Antigen specificity is unknown.

The sequences come from CD4+ or CD8+ T cells sorted from blood, collected in a trial of the OX40 agonist ivuxolimab. This chain links TRBV6-5 with TRBJ2-1; the D call may be TRBD1 or TRBD2 (5 bases each). The clonotype comes from an adult with an advanced solid tumor such as melanoma, head and neck, liver or kidney cancer. CDR3 sequence reads: CASSPQGGYNEQFF. For the CDR3, the DNA is TGTGCCAGCAGCCCCCAGGGCGGGTACAATGAGCAGTTCTTC.